This T cell receptor beta chain appears in the sequencing data of a study of T cells in Graves' hyperthyroidism and ophthalmopathy. Amplification targeted TCR beta CDR3 regions from RNA transcripts. The study used the HTBI primer set for a first-round RT-PCR of the TCR CDR3. TCRdb re-called the multiplex PCR reads through MiXCR, storing one row per CDR3 protein. The table includes under 350,000 distinct CDR3 sequences, roughly 18% detected once. PBMCs were obtained from 10 ml fresh peripheral blood. V was trimmed by 6 bases and J by 0 bases, leaving 10 bases between them. There are 14 residues in the CDR3. Germline lookup yields CDR1 SNHLY and CDR2 FYNNEI.

The receptor was isolated from a woman aged 50 to 60 with Graves' hyperthyroidism. Material: blood. V is TRBV2 and J is TRBJ2-3, with D possibly called TRBD1 or TRBD2 (6 bases each). This CDR3 is CASSRGLSTDTQYF. The CDR3 region has the DNA TGTGCCAGCAGCAGGGGACTCAGCACAGATACGCAGTATTTT.